The 30 T cell receptor beta chains below were found in one sample sequenced in a study of T-cell memory formation after mild COVID-19 (dated by TCRdb to the early 2020s). Receptor libraries were prepared by 5' RACE. The instrument was an Illumina NovaSeq 6000. TCRdb reprocessing: public reads trimmed at Q25 with fastp, clones called with MiXCR, in-frame beta chains kept. Rows merge per CDR3 protein into single entries with the most common DNA and genes. The sample contains 200,000 or so distinct CDR3 sequences, about 9.2% of them found a single time. The ten largest clonotypes hold 3.5% to 4% of the sample. The sample comprised PBMCs or a T cell subset sorted from them (not recorded which). The receptors shown here come from a man aged 18 to 35 who had mild COVID-19 (a few samples of this study predate the infection). The sample titles of this study are shuffled in the database, so cell type and time point are left out; the donor was told from shared clones.

This clonotype has a count of ten or more. The gene calls are TRBV5-4 and TRBJ2-3; weak D call: TRBD1 (6 bases). Trimming removed 2 bases from V and 6 bases from J, with 13 bases in between. This CDR3 comprises 14 residues. Germline CDR1 and CDR2: SGHNT and YYREEE (reference sequence). Here the CDR3 DNA reads TGTGCCAGCAGCTTCCTAGGGGGTCAGGATACGCAGTATTTT. Translated: CASSFLGGQDTQYF.

The V and J genes are TRBV19 and TRBJ2-3, with 13 bases identical to TRBD2. This CDR3 comprises 15 residues. Germline V gene lookup returns CDR1 LNHDA and CDR2 SQIVND (reference sequence). The V segment lost 4 bases and the J segment 13 bases; nucleotides outside the gene matches: 11. The CDR3 loop reads CASSTRQTSGGPEYF. In DNA form, the CDR3 reads TGTGCCAGTAGTACCCGCCAGACTAGCGGGGGGCCGGAGTATTTT.

This clonotype was seen repeatedly, ten times or more. This chain links TRBV14 with TRBJ2-2; the match to TRBD2 covers 7 bases. V gave up 1 base and J gave up 4 bases; unmatched junction bases: 9. The CDR3 is 17 residues long. The germline gives CDR1 SGHDN, CDR2 FVKESK. Written as DNA, the CDR3 is TGTGCCAGCAGCCAAGGCCCGCGGGGGAGGCTCACCGGGGAGCTGTTTTTT. Amino acid sequence: CASSQGPRGRLTGELFF.

This clonotype has at least ten counts. This chain uses TRBV2 with TRBJ1-2; no clear D gene. Per the germline V gene, CDR1 is SNHLY and CDR2 is FYNNEI. The ends were cut back, 3 bases at V and 4 bases at J, with 9 bases in the middle. CDR3 length equals 13 residues. In nucleotides, the CDR3 is TGTGCCAGCAGTGATGCGGCAGGCTATGGCTACACCTTC. This gives the protein CASSDAAGYGYTF. Full variable domain (remainder filled in from reference TRBV2 and TRBJ1-2): EPEVTQTPSHQVTQMGQEVILRCVPISNHLYFYWYRQILGQKVEFLVSFYNNEISEKSEIFDDQFSVERPDGSNFTLKIRSTKLEDSAMYFCASSDAAGYGYTFGSGTRLTVV.

This clonotype was recorded a few times. Compared with germline, one end of the junction differs, possibly owing to a read error. The genes are TRBV2 and TRBJ2-5; 10 bases align to TRBD2. CDR3 size: 12 residues. Germline assignment: CDR1 SNHLY and CDR2 FYNNEI. The CDR3 loop is CASSGSGGTPYF. In nucleotides, the CDR3 is TGTGCCAGCAGTGGTAGCGGGGGGACCCCGTACTTC.

The sample holds many counts of this clonotype. V and J are TRBV7-2 and TRBJ1-5; D not resolved. The CDR3 extends over 10 amino acids. The V and J ends lost 6 bases and 9 bases respectively, with 6 bases between them. CDR1 and CDR2 from the germline V gene are SGHTA and FQGNSA. Here the CDR3 reads CASRRPPQHF. In nucleotides, the CDR3 is TGTGCCAGCAGGCGGCCGCCCCAGCATTTT.

This clonotype was seen a few times. The chain employs TRBV6-5 and TRBJ2-3, with 8 bases that match TRBD2. V was clipped by 8 bases and J by 3 bases; unmatched bases: 4. CDR1 and CDR2 from the germline V gene are MNHEY and SVGAGI. The CDR3 has 13 amino acids. The CDR3, as DNA: TGTGCCAGCCGGGGGGGGCCTACAGATACGCAGTATTTT. Translated, it gives CASRGGPTDTQYF.

This clonotype has more than one count but fewer than ten. The chain uses TRBV7-2 and TRBJ1-4; D remains unclear. V was shortened by 5 bases and J by 8 bases, with 15 bases between the two germline ends. CDR3 length equals 14 residues. Germline V lookup: CDR1 SGHTA, CDR2 FQGNSA. CDR3 bases: TGTGCCAGCAGCCGGAGCTTTCCCGGGGAAAAACTGTTTTTT. It yields the protein CASSRSFPGEKLFF.

The table lists this clonotype with a few counts. The chain couples TRBV29-1 to TRBJ1-5; 7 positions match TRBD1. CDR3 size: 13 residues. Germline-derived CDR1 and CDR2 are SQVTM and ANQGSEA. The junction had 7 bases not matched to a gene; V was cut back by 6 bases and J by 5 bases. In DNA form, the CDR3 reads TGCAGCGTCCAGAGTCAGGGGGATCAGCCCCAGCATTTT. Protein product: CSVQSQGDQPQHF.

This clonotype came up many times. This chain uses TRBV14 with TRBJ2-1, with TRBD2 matching over 11 bases. V gave up 4 bases and J gave up 6 bases; unmatched junction bases: 8. This CDR3 region has 16 residues. CDR1 is SGHDN and CDR2 is FVKESK in the germline V gene. The CDR3 coding sequence is TGTGCCAGCAGCCGAGGGTTACTAGCGGGGGCCAATGAGCAGTTCTTC. Protein: CASSRGLLAGANEQFF.

The chain joins TRBV29-1 to TRBJ2-1; no reliable D call. This CDR3 has 11 residues. Between the trimmed V and J ends, which lost 3 bases and 5 bases, there was a span of 5 bases. CDR1 and CDR2 (germline): SQVTM, ANQGSEA. The DNA for the CDR3 is TGCAGCGTTGAGACCAACAATGAGCAGTTCTTC. Protein sequence: CSVETNNEQFF.

This clonotype was detected many times. The chain has TRBV20-1 and TRBJ2-1; 11 bases are a match to TRBD2. There are 14 residues in the CDR3. In germline, CDR1 is DFQATT, CDR2 SNEGSKA (reference sequence). Unmatched junction bases numbered 7, after V lost 6 bases and J lost 6 bases. CDR3 region: CSAISGGAFNEQFF. In DNA form, the CDR3 reads TGCAGTGCAATTAGCGGGGGGGCCTTCAATGAGCAGTTCTTC.

This chain joins TRBV7-2 and TRBJ2-6; D unresolved. Trimming left V 2 bases short and J 3 bases short, with 8 bases between. This CDR3 spans 15 amino acids. Germline V gene sequence: CDR1 SGHTA, CDR2 FQGNSA. CDR3 bases: TGTGCCAGCAGCTTATATCAGGTTGGGGCCAACGTCCTGACTTTC. Translating gives CASSLYQVGANVLTF.

The rearrangement uses TRBV4-2 and TRBJ2-3, with TRBD2 matching over 9 bases. The trim removed 1 base at V and 6 bases at J, leaving 5 bases unmatched. The CDR3 consists of 15 residues. The germline V gene encodes CDR1 LGHNA and CDR2 YNFKEQ. This chain's CDR3 is CASSQAGLAADTQYF. The CDR3 DNA sequence: TGTGCCAGCAGCCAAGCGGGACTAGCAGCCGATACGCAGTATTTT.

This clonotype has more than one count but fewer than ten. The chain has TRBV7-3 and TRBJ2-4, with a possible D match to TRBD2 (5 bases). The CDR3 length is 17 residues. The germline V gene has CDR1 SGHTA and CDR2 FQGTGA. V lost 5 bases to trimming and J lost 1 base, with 18 bases between them. The CDR3 here is CASSKEGGVLAKNIQYF. CDR3 sequence (DNA): TGTGCCAGCAGCAAAGAGGGTGGAGTCCTCGCCAAAAACATTCAGTACTTC.

This clonotype was detected a few times. The V and J genes are TRBV4-3 and TRBJ1-4; D ambiguous. The V gene's germline CDR1 is LGHNA and CDR2 YSLEER. Trimming removed 0 bases at V and 4 bases at J, with 15 bases between. The CDR3 is 17 amino acids. The CDR3: CASSQDLSRGLNEKLFF. In DNA, the CDR3 is TGCGCCAGCAGCCAAGATTTAAGTCGCGGGCTTAATGAAAAACTGTTTTTT.

The chain joins TRBV7-2 to TRBJ1-5; the match to TRBD1 covers 8 bases. Germline-derived CDR1 and CDR2 are SGHTA and FQGNSA. CDR3 length: 13 residues. Trimming cost V 9 bases and J 1 base; bases outside gene matches: 2. The CDR3, as DNA: TGTGCCAGTGGGGACAGGAGCAATCAGCCCCAGCATTTT. Encoded protein: CASGDRSNQPQHF. Drawing the rest from reference TRBV7-2 and TRBJ1-5, the complete variable domain is GAGVSQSPSNKVTEKGKDVELRCDPISGHTALYWYRQSLGQGLEFLIYFQGNSAPDKSGLPSDRFSAERTGGSVSTLTIQRTQQEDSAVYLCASGDRSNQPQHFGDGTRLSIL.

The rearrangement links TRBV3-2 to TRBJ2-3; TRBD2 is taken as the D call from the table, unchecked against the DNA. TRBV3-2 is classified as a pseudogene. The CDR3 spans 16 residues. The CDR3 DNA sequence: TGTGCCAGCAGCCAAGATCGAGCGGTGATCACAGATACGCAGTATTTT. The encoded protein is CASSQDRAVITDTQYF.

This clonotype has just a few counts. The chain combines TRBV20-1 with TRBJ2-5; TRBD2 is a possible D gene (5 bases). Trimming took off 6 bases at V and 1 base at J, with 15 bases between the two ends. The CDR3 loop spans 14 amino acids. Germline values: CDR1 DFQATT, CDR2 SNEGSKA (reference sequence). DNA for the CDR3: TGCAGTGCACCTAGCCTACCACGCCAAGAGACCCAGTACTTC. Translating gives CSAPSLPRQETQYF.

This chain joins TRBV7-3 and TRBJ2-1; 8 nucleotides match TRBD2. The ends lost 0 bases at V and 0 bases at J; junction bases unmatched: 4. The germline V gene has CDR1 SGHTA and CDR2 FQGTGA. There are 17 residues in the CDR3. The CDR3 DNA sequence: TGTGCCAGCAGCTTAACGGGCGGGGGGAGCTCCTACAATGAGCAGTTCTTC. It specifies CASSLTGGGSSYNEQFF.

This clonotype came up a few times. The CDR3 sequence is CASSLETPNSPLHF. The DNA of the CDR3 is TGCGCCAGCAGCTTGGAAACTCCAAATTCACCCCTCCACTTT. The J gene is TRBJ1-6, the V gene TRBV5-1; D is unresolved. The V and J ends lost 0 bases and 7 bases respectively, with 8 bases between them. The CDR3 loop spans 14 amino acids. Germline V CDR1 and CDR2: SGHRS, YFSETQ.

This clonotype was observed many times. The chain carries TRBV2 and TRBJ1-1; a weak D match, TRBD1 (6 bases). There are 16 residues in the CDR3. V lost 0 bases, J lost 5 bases, and 16 bases lay in between. From germline, CDR1 is SNHLY and CDR2 FYNNEI. The CDR3 is CASSEARQIGGTEAFF. DNA of the CDR3: TGTGCCAGCAGTGAAGCTCGACAGATAGGGGGTACTGAAGCTTTCTTT.

The rearrangement joins TRBV2 to TRBJ1-5; perhaps TRBD1 as D (6 bases). Germline CDR1 SNHLY, CDR2 FYNNEI. Trimming cost V 4 bases and J 2 bases, with 18 bases left between them. This CDR3 spans 17 amino acids. The CDR3 region has the DNA TGTGCCAGCAGTGTACCGCGGGGGGCTGTCCGCAATCAGCCCCAGCATTTT. This encodes CASSVPRGAVRNQPQHF.

This chain uses TRBV9 with TRBJ1-2, with D maybe TRBD1 (5 bases). V dropped 0 bases and J dropped 4 bases, with 13 bases sitting between them. The CDR3 spans 15 residues. From germline, CDR1 is SGDLS and CDR2 YYNGEE. CDR3 region: CASSVEARDSYGYTF. CDR3 nucleotide sequence: TGTGCCAGCAGCGTAGAAGCCAGGGACTCCTATGGCTACACCTTC.

This clonotype turned up a few times. This rearrangement joins TRBV20-1 to TRBJ1-1; maybe TRBD1 (5 bases). The CDR3 sequence is 15 residues long. Trimming removed 0 bases at V and 4 bases at J, with 15 bases between. CDR1 and CDR2 from the germline V gene are DFQATT and SNEGSKA (reference sequence). This CDR3 reads CSARDHQGGSTEAFF. In DNA form, the CDR3 reads TGCAGTGCTAGAGACCATCAGGGAGGGAGCACTGAAGCTTTCTTT.

This clonotype was seen repeatedly, ten times or more. The chain links TRBV12-3 or TRBV12-4 to TRBJ2-5, with TRBD1 matching 10 bases. V lost 3 bases, J lost 5 bases, and 6 bases stayed unmatched. CDR3 size: 15 residues. DNA for the CDR3: TGTGCCAGCAGTTTCGGGACAGGGGTGCAGGAGACCCAGTACTTC. Encoded protein: CASSFGTGVQETQYF.

The genes are TRBV7-2 and TRBJ2-1; the D gene is possibly TRBD2 (6 bases). The CDR3 loop spans 15 amino acids. Germline V lookup: CDR1 SGHTA, CDR2 FQGNSA. V was trimmed by 0 bases and J by 3 bases, leaving 9 bases between them. CDR3 loop: CASSLAWGVYNEQFF. The CDR3 bases are TGTGCCAGCAGCTTAGCGTGGGGGGTCTACAATGAGCAGTTCTTC.

This clonotype was detected once. The rearrangement links TRBV5-1 to TRBJ1-6; D is possibly TRBD1 (5 bases). This CDR3 has 16 amino acids. In germline, CDR1 is SGHRS, CDR2 YFSETQ. The V gene lost 1 base and the J gene lost 6 bases, with 14 bases spanning the gap. The CDR3 loop is CASSLMGQGSNSPLHF. CDR3 nucleotide sequence: TGCGCCAGCAGCTTGATGGGTCAGGGTAGTAATTCACCCCTCCACTTT.

This chain connects TRBV18 to TRBJ2-5; D uncertain. The V gene lost 0 bases and the J gene lost 3 bases, with 5 bases spanning the gap. The V gene's germline CDR1 is KGHSH and CDR2 LQKENI. This CDR3 is 13 amino acids long. The CDR3 nucleotides read TGTGCCAGCTCACCACCTGTAGAAGAGACCCAGTACTTC. Translation: CASSPPVEETQYF.

The V and J genes are TRBV5-6 and TRBJ2-3; the D is unclear. The germline V gene encodes CDR1 SGHDT and CDR2 YYEEEE. The V and J ends lost 7 bases and 4 bases respectively, with 10 bases between them. This CDR3 region has 12 residues. The CDR3 sequence: CASGPKADTQYF. Written as DNA, the CDR3 is TGTGCCAGCGGACCTAAGGCAGATACGCAGTATTTT.